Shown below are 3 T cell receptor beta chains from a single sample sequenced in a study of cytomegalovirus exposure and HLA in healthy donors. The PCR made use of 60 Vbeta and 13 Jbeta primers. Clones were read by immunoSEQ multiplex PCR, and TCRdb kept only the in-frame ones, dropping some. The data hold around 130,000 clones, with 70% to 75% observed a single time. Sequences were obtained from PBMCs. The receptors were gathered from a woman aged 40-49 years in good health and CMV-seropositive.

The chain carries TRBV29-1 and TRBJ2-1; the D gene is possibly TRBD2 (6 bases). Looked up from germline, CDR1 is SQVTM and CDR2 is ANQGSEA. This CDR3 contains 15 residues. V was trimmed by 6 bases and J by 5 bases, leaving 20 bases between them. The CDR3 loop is CSVNPGGRGDNEQFF. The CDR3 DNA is TGCAGCGTGAACCCCGGGGGACGGGGAGACAATGAGCAGTTCTTC.

The CDR3, as DNA: TGTGCCAGCAGTTTAACGACAGCACCAACTCCTGAAGCTTTCTTT. This codes for CASSLTTAPTPEAFF. This sequence joins TRBV28 and TRBJ1-1; weak D call: TRBD1 (5 bases). The CDR3 runs 15 residues. Germline assignment: CDR1 MDHEN and CDR2 SYDVKM. V gave up 2 bases and J gave up 6 bases, with 16 bases separating them.

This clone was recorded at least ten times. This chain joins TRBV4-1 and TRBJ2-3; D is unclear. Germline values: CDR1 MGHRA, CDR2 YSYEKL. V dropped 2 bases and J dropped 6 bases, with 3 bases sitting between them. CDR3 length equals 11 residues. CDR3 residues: CASSQSDTQYF. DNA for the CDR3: TGCGCCAGCAGCCAAAGCGATACGCAGTATTTT.